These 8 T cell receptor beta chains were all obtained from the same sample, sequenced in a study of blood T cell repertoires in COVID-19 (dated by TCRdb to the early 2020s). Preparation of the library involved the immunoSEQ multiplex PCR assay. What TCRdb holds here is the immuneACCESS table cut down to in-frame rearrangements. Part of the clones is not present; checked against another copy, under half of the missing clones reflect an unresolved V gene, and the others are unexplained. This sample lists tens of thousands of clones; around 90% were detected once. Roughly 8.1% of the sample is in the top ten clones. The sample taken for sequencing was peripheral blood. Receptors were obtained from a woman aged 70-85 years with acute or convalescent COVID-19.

CDR3 residues: CASSLIQPDTQYF. CDR3 in DNA: TGTGCCAGCAGCTTAATACAGCCTGATACGCAGTATTTT. This chain uses TRBV7-3 with TRBJ2-3; D unclear. This CDR3 region has 13 residues. V was clipped by 1 base and J by 6 bases, with 8 bases between them. Germline values: CDR1 SGHTA, CDR2 FQGTGA.

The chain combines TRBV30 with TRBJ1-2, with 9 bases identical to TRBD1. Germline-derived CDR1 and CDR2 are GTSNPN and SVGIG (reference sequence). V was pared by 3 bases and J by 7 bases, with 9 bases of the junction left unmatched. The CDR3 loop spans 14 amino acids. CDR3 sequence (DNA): TGTGCCTGGAGCACCGGGACAGGGAATTTTGGCTACACCTTC. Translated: CAWSTGTGNFGYTF.

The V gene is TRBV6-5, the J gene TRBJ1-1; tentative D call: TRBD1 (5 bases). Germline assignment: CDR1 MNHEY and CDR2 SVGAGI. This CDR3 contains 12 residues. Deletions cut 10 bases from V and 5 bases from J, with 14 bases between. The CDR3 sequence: CAIHRPGTEAFF. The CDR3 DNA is TGTGCCATTCACAGGCCCGGTACTGAAGCTTTCTTT.

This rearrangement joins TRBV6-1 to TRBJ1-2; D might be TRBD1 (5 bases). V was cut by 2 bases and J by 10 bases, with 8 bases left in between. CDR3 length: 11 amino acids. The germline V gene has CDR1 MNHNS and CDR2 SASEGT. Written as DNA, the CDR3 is TGTGCCAGCAGTGAATCCAGGGTCTACACCTTC. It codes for CASSESRVYTF.

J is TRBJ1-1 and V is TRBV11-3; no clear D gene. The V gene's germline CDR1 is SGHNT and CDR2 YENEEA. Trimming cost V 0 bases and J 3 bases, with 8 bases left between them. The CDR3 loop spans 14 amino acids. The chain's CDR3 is CASSLDREDTEAFF. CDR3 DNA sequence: TGTGCCAGCAGCTTAGATCGGGAGGACACTGAAGCTTTCTTT. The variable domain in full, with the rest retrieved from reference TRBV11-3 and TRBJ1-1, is EAGVVQSPRYKIIEKKQPVAFWCNPISGHNTLYWYLQNLGQGPELLIRYENEEAVDDSQLPKDRFSAERLKGVDSTLKIQPAELGDSAVYLCASSLDREDTEAFFGQGTRLTVV.

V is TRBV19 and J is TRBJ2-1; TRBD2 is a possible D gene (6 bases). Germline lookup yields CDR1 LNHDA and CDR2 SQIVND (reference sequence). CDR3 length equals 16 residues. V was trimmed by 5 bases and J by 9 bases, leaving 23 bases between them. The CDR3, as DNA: TGTGCCAGTAGTGGAACCGGGACTGCTCCAATAGGTGAGCAGTTCTTC. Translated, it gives CASSGTGTAPIGEQFF.

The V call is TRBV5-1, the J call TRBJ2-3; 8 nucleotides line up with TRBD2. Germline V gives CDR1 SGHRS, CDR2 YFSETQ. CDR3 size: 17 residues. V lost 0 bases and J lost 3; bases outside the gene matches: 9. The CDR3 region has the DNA TGCGCCAGCAGCTTGGCCCCCGGGAGGGGGGAGACAGATACGCAGTATTTT. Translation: CASSLAPGRGETDTQYF. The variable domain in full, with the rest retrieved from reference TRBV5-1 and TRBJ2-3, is KAGVTQTPRYLIKTRGQQVTLSCSPISGHRSVSWYQQTPGQGLQFLFEYFSETQRNKGNFPGRFSGRQFSNSRSEMNVSTLELGDSALYLCASSLAPGRGETDTQYFGPGTRLTVL.

The CDR3 sequence is CASSPDAPGLAETQYF. Written as DNA, the CDR3 is TGTGCCAGCTCACCTGACGCTCCGGGACTAGCGGAGACCCAGTACTTC. The chain links TRBV18 to TRBJ2-5; 10 bases align to TRBD2. This CDR3 has 16 residues. Germline lookup yields CDR1 KGHSH and CDR2 LQKENI. The V gene end was trimmed by 3 bases and the J gene end by 5 bases; junction bases not matched to a gene: 9.